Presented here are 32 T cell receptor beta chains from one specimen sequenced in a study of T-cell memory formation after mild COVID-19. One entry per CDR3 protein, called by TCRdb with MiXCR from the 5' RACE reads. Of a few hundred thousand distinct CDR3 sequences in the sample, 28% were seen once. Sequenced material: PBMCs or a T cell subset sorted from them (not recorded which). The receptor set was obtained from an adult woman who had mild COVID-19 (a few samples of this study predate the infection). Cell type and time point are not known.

The CDR3 reads CASSQVFGYGYTF. CDR3 sequence (DNA): TGCGCCAGCAGCCAAGTGTTCGGGTATGGCTACACCTTC. This chain uses TRBV4-3 with TRBJ1-2; D unresolved. Germline V gene data show CDR1 as LGHNA and CDR2 as YSLEER. CDR3 length equals 13 residues. The V and J ends lost 1 base and 5 bases respectively, with 8 bases between them.

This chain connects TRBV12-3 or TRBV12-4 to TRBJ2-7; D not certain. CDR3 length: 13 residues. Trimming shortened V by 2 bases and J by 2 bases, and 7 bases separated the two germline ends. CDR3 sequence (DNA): TGTGCCAGCAGTTTAAGCAGACCCTACGAGCAGTACTTC. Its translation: CASSLSRPYEQYF.

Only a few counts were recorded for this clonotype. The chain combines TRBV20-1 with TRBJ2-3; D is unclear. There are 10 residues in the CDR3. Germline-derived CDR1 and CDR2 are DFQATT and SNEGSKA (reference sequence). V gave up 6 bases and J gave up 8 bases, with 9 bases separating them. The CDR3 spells CSASRATQYF. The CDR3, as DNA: TGCAGTGCCAGCCGGGCTACGCAGTATTTT.

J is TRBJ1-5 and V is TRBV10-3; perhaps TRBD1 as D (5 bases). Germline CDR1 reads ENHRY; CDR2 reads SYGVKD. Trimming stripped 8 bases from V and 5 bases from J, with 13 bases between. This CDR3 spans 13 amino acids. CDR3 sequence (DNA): TGTGCCATCGGGGCGTTGTACGATCAGCCCCAGCATTTT. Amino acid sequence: CAIGALYDQPQHF.

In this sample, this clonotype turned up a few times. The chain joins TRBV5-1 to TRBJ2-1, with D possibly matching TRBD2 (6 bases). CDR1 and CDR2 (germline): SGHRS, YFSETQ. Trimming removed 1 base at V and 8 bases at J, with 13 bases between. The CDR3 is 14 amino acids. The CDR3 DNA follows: TGCGCCAGCAGCTTGCTTGGCGGGAAGTATGAGCAGTTCTTC. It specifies CASSLLGGKYEQFF. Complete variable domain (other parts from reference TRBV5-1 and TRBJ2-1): KAGVTQTPRYLIKTRGQQVTLSCSPISGHRSVSWYQQTPGQGLQFLFEYFSETQRNKGNFPGRFSGRQFSNSRSEMNVSTLELGDSALYLCASSLLGGKYEQFFGPGTRLTVL.

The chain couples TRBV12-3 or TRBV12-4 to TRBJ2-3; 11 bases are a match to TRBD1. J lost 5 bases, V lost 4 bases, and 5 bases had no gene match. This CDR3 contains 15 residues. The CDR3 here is CASSSWTGGKDTQYF. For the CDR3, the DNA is TGTGCCAGCAGTTCGTGGACAGGGGGCAAAGATACGCAGTATTTT.

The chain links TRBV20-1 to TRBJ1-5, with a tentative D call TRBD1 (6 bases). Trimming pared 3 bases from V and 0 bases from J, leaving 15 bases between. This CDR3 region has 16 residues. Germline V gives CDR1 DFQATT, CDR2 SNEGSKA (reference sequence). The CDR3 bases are TGCAGTGCTAGTCTCCACGGACAGATTAGCAATCAGCCCCAGCATTTT. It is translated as CSASLHGQISNQPQHF.

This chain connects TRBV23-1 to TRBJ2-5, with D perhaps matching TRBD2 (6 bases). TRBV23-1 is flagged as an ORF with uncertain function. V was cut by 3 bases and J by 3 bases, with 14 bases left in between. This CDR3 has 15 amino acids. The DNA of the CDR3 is TGCGCCAGCAGTCACCCCGGGACTGTTGAAGAGACCCAGTACTTC. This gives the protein CASSHPGTVEETQYF.

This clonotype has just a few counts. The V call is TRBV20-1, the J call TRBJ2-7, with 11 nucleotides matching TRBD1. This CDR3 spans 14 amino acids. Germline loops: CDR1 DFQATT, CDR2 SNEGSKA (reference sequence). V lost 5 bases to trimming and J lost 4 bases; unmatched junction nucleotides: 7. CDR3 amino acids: CSAPPGQGGYEQYF. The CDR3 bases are TGCAGTGCTCCTCCGGGACAGGGGGGGTACGAGCAGTACTTC.

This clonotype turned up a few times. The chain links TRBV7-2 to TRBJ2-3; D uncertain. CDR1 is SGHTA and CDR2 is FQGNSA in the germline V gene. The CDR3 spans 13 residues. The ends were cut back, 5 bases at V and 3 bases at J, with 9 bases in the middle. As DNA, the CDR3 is TGTGCCAGCAGCCCACCGCTTACAGATACGCAGTATTTT. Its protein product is CASSPPLTDTQYF.

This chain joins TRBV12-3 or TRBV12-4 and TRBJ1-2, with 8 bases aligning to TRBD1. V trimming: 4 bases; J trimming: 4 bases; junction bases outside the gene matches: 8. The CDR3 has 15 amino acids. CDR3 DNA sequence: TGTGCCAGCAGTTCCGGACAGGGAGGGAGCTATGGCTACACCTTC. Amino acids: CASSSGQGGSYGYTF.

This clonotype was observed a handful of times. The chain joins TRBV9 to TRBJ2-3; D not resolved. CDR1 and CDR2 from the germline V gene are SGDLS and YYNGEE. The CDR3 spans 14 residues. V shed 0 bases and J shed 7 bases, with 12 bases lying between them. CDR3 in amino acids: CASSVGRPPNTQYF. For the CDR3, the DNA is TGTGCCAGCAGCGTAGGCAGGCCCCCGAATACGCAGTATTTT.

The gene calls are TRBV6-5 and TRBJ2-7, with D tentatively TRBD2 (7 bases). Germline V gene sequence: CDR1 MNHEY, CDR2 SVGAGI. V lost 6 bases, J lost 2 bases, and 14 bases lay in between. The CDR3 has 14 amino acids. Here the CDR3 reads CASSPGGGAYEQYF. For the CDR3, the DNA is TGTGCCAGCAGCCCCGGAGGGGGGGCCTACGAGCAGTACTTC.

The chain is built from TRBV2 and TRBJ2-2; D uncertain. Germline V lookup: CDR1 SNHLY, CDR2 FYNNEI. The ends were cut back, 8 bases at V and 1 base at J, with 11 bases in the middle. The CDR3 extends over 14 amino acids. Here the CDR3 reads CASSGVGNTGELFF. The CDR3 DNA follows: TGTGCCAGCTCTGGAGTTGGGAACACCGGGGAGCTGTTTTTT.

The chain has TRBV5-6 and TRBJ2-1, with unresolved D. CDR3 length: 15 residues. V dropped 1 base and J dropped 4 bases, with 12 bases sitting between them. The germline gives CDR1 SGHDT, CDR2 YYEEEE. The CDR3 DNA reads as TGTGCCAGCAGCTTGAACAGAGCCTTTTACAATGAGCAGTTCTTC. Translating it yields CASSLNRAFYNEQFF.

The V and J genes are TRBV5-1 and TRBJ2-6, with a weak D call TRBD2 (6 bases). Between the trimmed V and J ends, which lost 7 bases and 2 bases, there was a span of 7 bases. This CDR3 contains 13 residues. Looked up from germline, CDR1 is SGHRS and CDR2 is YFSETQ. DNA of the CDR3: TGCGCCAGCTGGGGGGCTGGGGCCAACGTCCTGACTTTC. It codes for CASWGAGANVLTF. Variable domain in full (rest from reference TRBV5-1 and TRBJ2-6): KAGVTQTPRYLIKTRGQQVTLSCSPISGHRSVSWYQQTPGQGLQFLFEYFSETQRNKGNFPGRFSGRQFSNSRSEMNVSTLELGDSALYLCASWGAGANVLTFGAGSRLTVL.

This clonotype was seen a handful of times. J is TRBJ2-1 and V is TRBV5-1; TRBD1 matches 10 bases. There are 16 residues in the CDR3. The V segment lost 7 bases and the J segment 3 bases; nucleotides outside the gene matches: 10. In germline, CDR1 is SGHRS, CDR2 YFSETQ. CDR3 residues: CASGITGTGDYNEQFF. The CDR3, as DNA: TGCGCCAGCGGTATTACCGGGACAGGGGACTACAATGAGCAGTTCTTC.

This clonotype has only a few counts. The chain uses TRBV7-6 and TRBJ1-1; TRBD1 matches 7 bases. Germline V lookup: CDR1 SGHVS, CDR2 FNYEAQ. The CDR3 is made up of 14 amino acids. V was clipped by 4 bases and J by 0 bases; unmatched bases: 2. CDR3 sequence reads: CASSYRGMNTEAFF. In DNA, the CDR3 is TGTGCCAGCAGCTACAGGGGTATGAACACTGAAGCTTTCTTT.

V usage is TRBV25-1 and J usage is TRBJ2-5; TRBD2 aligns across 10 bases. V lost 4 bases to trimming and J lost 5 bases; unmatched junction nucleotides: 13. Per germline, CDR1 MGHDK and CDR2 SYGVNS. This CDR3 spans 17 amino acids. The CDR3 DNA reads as TGTGCCAGCAGTGCCTCAGCGGGAGGGCCAAGGTGGGAGACCCAGTACTTC. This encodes CASSASAGGPRWETQYF.

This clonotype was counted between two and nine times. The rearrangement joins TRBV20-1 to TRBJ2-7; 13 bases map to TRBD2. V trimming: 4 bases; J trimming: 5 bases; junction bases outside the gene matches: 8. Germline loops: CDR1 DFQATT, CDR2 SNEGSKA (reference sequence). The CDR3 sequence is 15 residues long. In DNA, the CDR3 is TGCAGTGCTACGGGACTAGCGGGGTTCACCGACGAGCAGTACTTC. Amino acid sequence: CSATGLAGFTDEQYF.

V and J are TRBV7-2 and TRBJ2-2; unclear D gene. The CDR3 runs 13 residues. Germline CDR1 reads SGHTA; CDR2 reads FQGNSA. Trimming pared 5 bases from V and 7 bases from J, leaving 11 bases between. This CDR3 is CASSRMGDGELFF. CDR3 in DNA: TGTGCCAGCAGCCGCATGGGTGACGGGGAGCTGTTTTTT. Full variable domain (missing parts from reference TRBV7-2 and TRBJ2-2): GAGVSQSPSNKVTEKGKDVELRCDPISGHTALYWYRQSLGQGLEFLIYFQGNSAPDKSGLPSDRFSAERTGGSVSTLTIQRTQQEDSAVYLCASSRMGDGELFFGEGSRLTVL.

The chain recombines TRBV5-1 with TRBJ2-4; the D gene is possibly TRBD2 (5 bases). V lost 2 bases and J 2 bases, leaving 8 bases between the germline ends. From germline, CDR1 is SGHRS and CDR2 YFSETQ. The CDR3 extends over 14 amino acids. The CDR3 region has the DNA TGCGCCAGCAGCTTAAGGGAGACCAAAAACATTCAGTACTTC. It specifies CASSLRETKNIQYF. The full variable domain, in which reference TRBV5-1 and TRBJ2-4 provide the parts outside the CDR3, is KAGVTQTPRYLIKTRGQQVTLSCSPISGHRSVSWYQQTPGQGLQFLFEYFSETQRNKGNFPGRFSGRQFSNSRSEMNVSTLELGDSALYLCASSLRETKNIQYFGAGTRLSVL.

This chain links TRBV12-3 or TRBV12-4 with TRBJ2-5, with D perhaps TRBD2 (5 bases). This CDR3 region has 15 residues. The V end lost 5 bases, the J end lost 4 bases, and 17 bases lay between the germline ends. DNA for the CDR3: TGTGCCAGCAGTCCCGTCGGTCCAGGAGGAGAGACCCAGTACTTC. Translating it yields CASSPVGPGGETQYF.

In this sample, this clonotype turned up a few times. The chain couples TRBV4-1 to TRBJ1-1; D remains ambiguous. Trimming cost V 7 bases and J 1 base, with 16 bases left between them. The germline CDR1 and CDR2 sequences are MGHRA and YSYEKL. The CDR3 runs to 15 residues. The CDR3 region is CASTLRVLGNTEAFF. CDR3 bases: TGCGCCAGCACCTTAAGGGTCCTGGGGAACACTGAAGCTTTCTTT.

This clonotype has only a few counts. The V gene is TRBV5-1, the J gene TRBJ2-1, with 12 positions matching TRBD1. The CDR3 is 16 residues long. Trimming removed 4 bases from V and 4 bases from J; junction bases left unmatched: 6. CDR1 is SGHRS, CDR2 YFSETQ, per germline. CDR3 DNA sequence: TGCGCCAGCAGCCCGGGGACAGGGGGCCTTTACAATGAGCAGTTCTTC. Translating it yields CASSPGTGGLYNEQFF.

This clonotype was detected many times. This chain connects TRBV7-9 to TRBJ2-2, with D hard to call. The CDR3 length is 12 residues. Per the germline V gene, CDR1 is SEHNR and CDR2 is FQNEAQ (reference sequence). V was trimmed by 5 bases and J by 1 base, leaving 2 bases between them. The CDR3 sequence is CASSRNTGELFF. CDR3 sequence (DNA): TGTGCCAGCAGCCGGAACACCGGGGAGCTGTTTTTT.

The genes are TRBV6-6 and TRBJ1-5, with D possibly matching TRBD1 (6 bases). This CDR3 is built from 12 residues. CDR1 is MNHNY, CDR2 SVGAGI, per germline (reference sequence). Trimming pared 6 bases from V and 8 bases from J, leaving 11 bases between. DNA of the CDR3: TGTGCCAGCAGCTTCAACAGGGAGCCCCAGCATTTT. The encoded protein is CASSFNREPQHF.

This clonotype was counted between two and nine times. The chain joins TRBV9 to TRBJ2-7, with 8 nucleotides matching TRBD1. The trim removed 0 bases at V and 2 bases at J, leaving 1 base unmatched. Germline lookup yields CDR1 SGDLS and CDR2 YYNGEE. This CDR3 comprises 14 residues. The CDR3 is CASSVGTGTYEQYF. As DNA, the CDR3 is TGTGCCAGCAGCGTAGGGACAGGGACCTACGAGCAGTACTTC.

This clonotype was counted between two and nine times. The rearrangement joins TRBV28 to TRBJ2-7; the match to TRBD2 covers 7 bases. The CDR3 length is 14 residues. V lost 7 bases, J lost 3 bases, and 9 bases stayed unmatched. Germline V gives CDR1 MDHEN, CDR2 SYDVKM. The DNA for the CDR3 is TGTGCCAGCACTCCTGGGGGGGTAAACTACGAGCAGTACTTC. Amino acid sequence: CASTPGGVNYEQYF. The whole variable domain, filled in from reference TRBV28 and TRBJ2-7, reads DVKVTQSSRYLVKRTGEKVFLECVQDMDHENMFWYRQDPGLGLRLIYFSYDVKMKEKGDIPEGYSVSREKKERFSLILESASTNQTSMYLCASTPGGVNYEQYFGPGTRLTVT.

CDR3: CASSDSQLMNTEAFF. The CDR3 DNA reads as TGTGCCAGCAGTGATTCACAGCTCATGAACACTGAAGCTTTCTTT. The gene calls are TRBV2 and TRBJ1-1, with D hard to call. This CDR3 region has 15 residues. Trimming pared 3 bases from V and 0 bases from J, leaving 11 bases between. Germline values: CDR1 SNHLY, CDR2 FYNNEI. Together with reference TRBV2 and TRBJ1-1, the CDR3 gives the full variable domain: EPEVTQTPSHQVTQMGQEVILRCVPISNHLYFYWYRQILGQKVEFLVSFYNNEISEKSEIFDDQFSVERPDGSNFTLKIRSTKLEDSAMYFCASSDSQLMNTEAFFGQGTRLTVV.

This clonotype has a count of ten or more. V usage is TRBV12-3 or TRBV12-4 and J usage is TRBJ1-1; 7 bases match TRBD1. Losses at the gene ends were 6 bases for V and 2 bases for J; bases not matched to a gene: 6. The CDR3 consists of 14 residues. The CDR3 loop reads CASSPTGLNTEAFF. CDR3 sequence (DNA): TGTGCCAGCAGCCCGACAGGGCTAAACACTGAAGCTTTCTTT.

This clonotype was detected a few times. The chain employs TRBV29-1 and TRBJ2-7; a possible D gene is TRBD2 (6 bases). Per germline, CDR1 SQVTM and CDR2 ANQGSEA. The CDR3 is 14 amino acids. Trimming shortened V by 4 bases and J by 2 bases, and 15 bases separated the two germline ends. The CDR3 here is CSVVGRGIPYEQYF. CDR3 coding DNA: TGCAGCGTTGTAGGTCGCGGGATTCCCTACGAGCAGTACTTC.